These 2 T cell receptor beta chains came from one sample sequenced in a study of blood T cell repertoires in COVID-19. Assay used: immunoSEQ multiplex PCR; TCRdb lists only in-frame clones, some missing. This sample has about 200,000 clones, with 88% found just once. The specimen sequenced was peripheral blood. These receptors were taken from a man in his forties with active or convalescent COVID-19.

This chain joins TRBV24-1 and TRBJ2-3; maybe TRBD1 (5 bases). The CDR3 spans 14 residues. Per the germline V gene, CDR1 is KGHDR and CDR2 is SFDVKD. Deletions cut 6 bases from V and 6 bases from J, with 15 bases between. The CDR3 sequence is CATSLGHLRDTQYF. In DNA form, the CDR3 reads TGTGCCACCAGTTTGGGGCATCTGAGGGATACGCAGTATTTT.

The rearrangement joins TRBV18 to TRBJ1-1, with TRBD1 as a possible D gene (6 bases). In germline, CDR1 is KGHSH, CDR2 LQKENI. This CDR3 has 16 residues. Trimming took off 2 bases at V and 7 bases at J, with 20 bases between the two ends. The CDR3 DNA reads as TGTGCCAGCTCACCAAAGACAGGCGGCCCGGCTGGTGAAGCTTTCTTT. It specifies CASSPKTGGPAGEAFF.